This T cell receptor (beta chain) stems from a study of metastatic and nonmetastatic thyroid tumors. Prior to thyroid surgery, none of the patients had received any treatment. Germline values: CDR1 MNHNS, CDR2 SASEGT. The CDR3 length is 14 residues. V was cut by 6 bases and J by 6 bases, with 15 bases left in between. MiXCR re-clonotyped the PCR reads for TCRdb. The sample records 80,000 to 85,000 clones, about an eighth being singletons. The V gene is TRBV6-1, the J gene TRBJ1-5; no reliable D call. What was sequenced was tumor tissue. The clonotype comes from a female donor with papillary thyroid cancer or a benign thyroid nodule (not recorded which). Some clones in this sample may be carry-over from other donors' samples. The CDR3: CASSYKQIPQPQHF. CDR3 sequence (DNA): TGTGCCAGCAGCTACAAACAGATTCCTCAGCCCCAGCATTTT.